This TCR beta chain appears in the sequencing data of a study of T-cell reconstitution after alpha-beta-depleted transplantation in children (dated by TCRdb to 2015 to 2016). With regard to the full study: Using TCR repertoire profiling, the study followed T-cell immune reconstitution in a quantitative way in children after TCRalphabeta/CD19-depleted allogeneic hematopoietic cell transplantation.

Trimming leaves V shorter by 4 bases and J shorter by 5 bases, with the junction holding 10 bases beyond the gene matches. Taken from the germline V gene, the CDR1 and CDR2 loops are SGDLS and YYNGEE. The CDR3 covers 16 residues, taking in both the cysteine and the phenylalanine. Solely the CDR3 DNA is kept, with 48 bases framed from the first base. The library was made by PCR. This sample was sequenced with an Illumina HiSeq 2500. To normalize quantification of the TCRbeta repertoire, the TCR libraries were built with molecular barcoding that relied on unique molecular identifiers. TCRdb itself trimmed the public reads at Q25 with fastp, ran MiXCR and retained productive beta chains. Identical CDR3 proteins give one entry, which carries the most common genes and DNA. In all, the sample holds nearly 400,000 distinct CDR3 sequences, and over 20% of those were seen once. Around 4% of the sample belongs to the ten largest clones.

For this clonotype: What this receptor recognizes is not known. Base qualities were left out, and no much larger clone turns up one base away.

The TCR was taken from a human donor who donated a stem cell graft to a child with acute myeloid leukemia. Sample: PBMCs from the stem cell graft donor, taken from the stem cell graft. Rearrangement joined TRBV9 to TRBJ2-1; TRBD2 aligns with 9 central bases. The DNA sequence follows: TGTGCCAGCAGCATGTCTAGCGGGATGGAGAACAATGAGCAGTTCTTC. The translation is CASSMSSGMENNEQFF. Where the CDR3 stops, the reference TRBV9 and TRBJ2-1 genes take over; the full variable domain is DSGVTQTPKHLITATGQRVTLRCSPRSGDLSVYWYQQSLDQGLQFLIQYYNGEERAKGNILERFSAQQFPDLHSELNLSSLELGDSALYFCASSMSSGMENNEQFFGPGTRLTVL.